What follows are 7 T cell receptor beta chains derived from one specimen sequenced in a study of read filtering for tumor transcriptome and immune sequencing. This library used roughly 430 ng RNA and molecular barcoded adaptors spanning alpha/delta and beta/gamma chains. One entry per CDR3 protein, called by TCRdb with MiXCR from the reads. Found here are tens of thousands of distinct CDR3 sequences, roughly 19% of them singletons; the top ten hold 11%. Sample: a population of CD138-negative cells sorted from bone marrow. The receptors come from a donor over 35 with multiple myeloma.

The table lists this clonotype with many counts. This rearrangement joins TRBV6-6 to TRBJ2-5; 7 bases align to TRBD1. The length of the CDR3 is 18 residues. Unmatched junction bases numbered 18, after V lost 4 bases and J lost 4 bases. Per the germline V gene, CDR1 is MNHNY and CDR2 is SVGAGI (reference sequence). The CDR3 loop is CASSLPRTGTTLGETQYF. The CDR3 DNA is TGTGCCAGCAGTTTACCAAGGACAGGAACGACGTTGGGAGAGACCCAGTACTTC.

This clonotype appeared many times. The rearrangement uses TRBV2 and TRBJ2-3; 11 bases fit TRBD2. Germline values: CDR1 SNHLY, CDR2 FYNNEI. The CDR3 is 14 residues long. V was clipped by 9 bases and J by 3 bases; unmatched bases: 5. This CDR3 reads CARAASGRTDTQYF. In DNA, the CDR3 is TGTGCCAGGGCGGCTAGCGGGAGGACAGATACGCAGTATTTT. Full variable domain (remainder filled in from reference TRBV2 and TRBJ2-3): EPEVTQTPSHQVTQMGQEVILRCVPISNHLYFYWYRQILGQKVEFLVSFYNNEISEKSEIFDDQFSVERPDGSNFTLKIRSTKLEDSAMYFCARAASGRTDTQYFGPGTRLTVL.

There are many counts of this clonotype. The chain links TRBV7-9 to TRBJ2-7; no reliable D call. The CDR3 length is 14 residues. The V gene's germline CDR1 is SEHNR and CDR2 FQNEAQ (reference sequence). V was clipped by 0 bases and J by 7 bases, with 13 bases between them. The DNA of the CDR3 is TGTGCCAGCAGCTTAGCGGGTACCGGCTATGAGCAGTACTTC. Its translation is CASSLAGTGYEQYF.

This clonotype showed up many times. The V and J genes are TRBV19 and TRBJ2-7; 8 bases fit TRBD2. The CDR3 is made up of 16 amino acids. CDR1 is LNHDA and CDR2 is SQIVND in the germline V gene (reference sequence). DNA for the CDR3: TGTGACGTTGAAGGGAGGATAGCGGGATCACTCTACGAGCAGTACTTC. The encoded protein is CDVEGRIAGSLYEQYF.

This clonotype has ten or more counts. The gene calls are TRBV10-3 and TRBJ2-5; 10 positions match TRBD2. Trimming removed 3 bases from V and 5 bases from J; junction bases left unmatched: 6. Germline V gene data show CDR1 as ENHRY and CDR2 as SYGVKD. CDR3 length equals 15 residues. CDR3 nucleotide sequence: TGTGCCATCAGTGACCAGCGGGGGGGCCGGGAGACCCAGTACTTC. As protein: CAISDQRGGRETQYF.

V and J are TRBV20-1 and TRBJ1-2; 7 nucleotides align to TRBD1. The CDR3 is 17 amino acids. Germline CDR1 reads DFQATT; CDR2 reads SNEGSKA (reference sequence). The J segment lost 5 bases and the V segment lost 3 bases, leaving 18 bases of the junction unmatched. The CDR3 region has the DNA TGCAGTGCTAGTGTAGAGGGGGCTGGAATCCGAGCTTATGGCTACACCTTC. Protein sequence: CSASVEGAGIRAYGYTF.

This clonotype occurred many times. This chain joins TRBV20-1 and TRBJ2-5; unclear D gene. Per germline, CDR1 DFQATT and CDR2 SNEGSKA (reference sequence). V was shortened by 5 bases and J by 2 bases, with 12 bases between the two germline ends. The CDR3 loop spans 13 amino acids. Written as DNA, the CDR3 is TGCAGTGCTTACGGACGGTATCAAGAGACCCAGTACTTC. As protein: CSAYGRYQETQYF.